One and the same sample provided the 10 T cell receptor beta chains below, sequenced in a study of OX40 agonist ivuxolimab in advanced cancers. This table comes from immunoSEQ multiplex PCR, and its TCRdb copy is limited to in-frame clones, with some not included. The sample lists 60,000 to 80,000 clones, around nine tenths seen once, with over 0.35% in the top ten. The sample was CD4+ or CD8+ T cells sorted from blood, taken in a trial of the OX40 agonist ivuxolimab. Every receptor here comes from an adult with an advanced solid tumor such as melanoma, head and neck, liver or kidney cancer.

The DNA for the CDR3 is TGTGCCAGCTCTGAAGGCACGGTCACTGAAGCTTTCTTT. Amino acid sequence: CASSEGTVTEAFF. The chain combines TRBV18 with TRBJ1-1; no clear D gene. The CDR3 has 13 residues. In germline, CDR1 is KGHSH, CDR2 LQKENI. The V gene lost 6 bases and the J gene lost 4 bases, with 12 bases spanning the gap.

The chain combines TRBV29-1 with TRBJ1-5; 7 nucleotides align to TRBD1. The CDR3 runs 13 residues. Trimming cost V 6 bases and J 3 bases; bases outside gene matches: 5. Looked up from germline, CDR1 is SQVTM and CDR2 is ANQGSEA. The chain's CDR3 is CSVAGTANQPQHF. CDR3 coding DNA: TGCAGCGTAGCCGGGACAGCCAATCAGCCCCAGCATTTT.

The chain employs TRBV29-1 and TRBJ2-7; D call uncertain. Germline assignment: CDR1 SQVTM and CDR2 ANQGSEA. The V gene lost 0 bases and the J gene lost 5 bases, with 5 bases spanning the gap. The CDR3 runs 11 residues. In DNA, the CDR3 is TGCAGCGTTGAAGATCTTGACGAGCAGTACTTC. This codes for CSVEDLDEQYF.

A single count supports this clone. The chain couples TRBV5-1 to TRBJ1-1, with D maybe TRBD1 (5 bases). V was shortened by 9 bases and J by 2 bases, with 17 bases between the two germline ends. The CDR3 loop spans 14 amino acids. Looked up from germline, CDR1 is SGHRS and CDR2 is YFSETQ. CDR3 in amino acids: CATAKTGGNTEAFF. The CDR3 region has the DNA TGCGCCACAGCAAAAACTGGGGGAAACACTGAAGCTTTCTTT.

V is TRBV29-1 and J is TRBJ2-6; D might be TRBD1 (6 bases). Germline V CDR1 and CDR2: SQVTM, ANQGSEA. The CDR3 consists of 16 residues. Trimming left V 6 bases short and J 0 bases short, with 15 bases between. The CDR3 here is CSVAYRVNSGANVLTF. The CDR3 DNA reads as TGCAGCGTAGCTTACAGGGTCAACTCTGGGGCCAACGTCCTGACTTTC.

V gene TRBV6-5 combines with J gene TRBJ2-1; a weak D match, TRBD2 (6 bases). V was clipped by 2 bases and J by 6 bases, with 8 bases between them. Germline lookup yields CDR1 MNHEY and CDR2 SVGAGI. The CDR3 loop spans 13 amino acids. As DNA, the CDR3 is TGTGCCAGCAGTTACGCGGGGACCAATGAGCAGTTCTTC. This gives the protein CASSYAGTNEQFF.

This chain links TRBV5-4 with TRBJ2-3, with 11 bases lining up with TRBD2. The CDR3 extends over 15 amino acids. V trimming: 4 bases; J trimming: 1 base; junction bases outside the gene matches: 2. Germline CDR1 SGHNT, CDR2 YYREEE (reference sequence). For the CDR3, the DNA is TGTGCCAGCAGCATGGGACTAGCGGGCACAGATACGCAGTATTTT. It yields the protein CASSMGLAGTDTQYF.

V is TRBV5-1 and J is TRBJ1-5; D is possibly TRBD1 (5 bases). Trimming left V 5 bases short and J 4 bases short, with 16 bases between. CDR1 is SGHRS and CDR2 is YFSETQ in the germline V gene. This CDR3 is built from 15 residues. The CDR3 here is CASSWITGPNQPQHF. CDR3 nucleotide sequence: TGCGCCAGCAGTTGGATAACGGGGCCAAATCAGCCCCAGCATTTT.

The chain carries TRBV6-1 and TRBJ2-6, with a possible D match to TRBD2 (6 bases). This CDR3 spans 15 amino acids. V was trimmed by 6 bases and J by 0 bases, leaving 9 bases between them. Germline values: CDR1 MNHNS, CDR2 SASEGT. In DNA form, the CDR3 reads TGTGCCAGCAGCGGAGGGAGCTCTGGGGCCAACGTCCTGACTTTC. Its translation: CASSGGSSGANVLTF.

The chain joins TRBV11-2 to TRBJ2-1; 9 nucleotides agree with TRBD2. The length of the CDR3 is 15 residues. From germline, CDR1 is SGHAT and CDR2 FQNNGV. J was trimmed by 7 bases and V by 1 base; bases with no gene match: 5. Here the CDR3 reads CASSLGAGGGNEQFF. CDR3 nucleotide sequence: TGTGCCAGCAGCTTAGGTGCGGGAGGGGGTAATGAGCAGTTCTTC.